This TCR beta chain was documented in a study of blood T cell repertoires in COVID-19. Germline CDR1 is SGHDN and CDR2 is FVKESK. V was clipped by 4 bases and J by 4 bases, with 13 bases between them. The CDR3 is made up of 14 amino acids. Sequencing was performed with immunoSEQ multiplex PCR; in TCRdb, only in-frame clones are kept and a portion is missing. The repertoire holds 100,000 to 150,000 clones, with roughly 80% as singletons. Sequences were obtained from PBMCs or T cells enriched from blood (not recorded which). The receptor comes from a man between 40 and 49 years old with acute COVID-19. The V gene is TRBV14, the J gene TRBJ1-1; D might be TRBD1 (6 bases). DNA of the CDR3: TGTGCCAGCAGCCGCACAGGGCCGGGCACTGAAGCTTTCTTT. This codes for CASSRTGPGTEAFF.